The 25 T cell receptor beta chains below all came from one sample that was sequenced in a study of T cells in Graves' hyperthyroidism and ophthalmopathy. TCR beta CDR3 region amplification was performed from RNA transcripts. Researchers ran a first-round RT-PCR on the TCR CDR3 using the HTBI primer set. One entry per CDR3 protein, called by TCRdb with MiXCR from the multiplex PCR reads. Here the sample spans 300,000 to 400,000 distinct CDR3 sequences, approximately 15% being singletons. Sequencing was carried out using blood. The receptors were sampled from a woman in her sixties or seventies with Graves' hyperthyroidism.

The chain recombines TRBV20-1 with TRBJ2-3, with 10 bases lining up with TRBD2. This CDR3 contains 16 residues. J was trimmed by 4 bases and V by 3 bases; bases with no gene match: 10. CDR1 is DFQATT, CDR2 SNEGSKA, per germline (reference sequence). CDR3 bases: TGCAGTGCTAGTCCTCGACTAGCGGGCGTCGCAGATACGCAGTATTTT. Amino acids: CSASPRLAGVADTQYF.

Many counts were recorded for this clonotype. The genes are TRBV6-2 or TRBV6-3 and TRBJ1-2; D is ambiguous. V was pared by 4 bases and J by 4 bases, with 13 bases between. There are 14 residues in the CDR3. The V gene's germline CDR1 is MNHEY and CDR2 SVGEGT. Written as DNA, the CDR3 is TGTGCCAGCAGTTGGCGGGAGGACGGCTATGGCTACACCTTC. This translates into CASSWREDGYGYTF.

This clonotype showed up many times. The chain links TRBV7-9 to TRBJ2-1; 9 bases map to TRBD2. Germline V gene data show CDR1 as SEHNR and CDR2 as FQNEAQ (reference sequence). J was trimmed by 8 bases and V by 7 bases; bases with no gene match: 12. The CDR3 spans 15 residues. The CDR3 sequence: CASKRLAAGGHEQFF. DNA for the CDR3: TGTGCCAGCAAAAGACTAGCGGCGGGGGGGCATGAGCAGTTCTTC.

There are many counts of this clonotype. The genes are TRBV7-9 and TRBJ2-3, with TRBD1 identical over 7 bases. Germline V lookup: CDR1 SEHNR, CDR2 FQNEAQ (reference sequence). The CDR3 consists of 15 residues. V lost 1 base to trimming and J lost 5 bases; unmatched junction nucleotides: 6. CDR3 residues: CASSLETGIVDTQYF. DNA of the CDR3: TGTGCCAGCAGCTTAGAGACAGGGATAGTAGATACGCAGTATTTT.

This clonotype was seen repeatedly, ten times or more. The chain couples TRBV12-3 or TRBV12-4 to TRBJ2-7; TRBD2 agrees at 7 bases. The CDR3 runs 15 residues. With 6 bases clipped from V and 4 bases from J, the junction kept 12 bases outside the gene matches. CDR3 sequence reads: CASSPLAGALYEQYF. CDR3 bases: TGTGCCAGCAGCCCCCTGGCGGGAGCCCTATACGAGCAGTACTTC.

Note on this clonotype: Given a much more abundant clone one base away, this may be a read error. V is TRBV10-3 and J is TRBJ2-1; TRBD1 aligns across 9 bases. The CDR3 loop spans 14 amino acids. Germline assignment: CDR1 ENHRY and CDR2 SYGVKD. In nucleotides, the CDR3 is TGTGCCAGCAGTTTCTGGGACAGGGTGAACGAGCAGTTCTTC. As protein: CASSFWDRVNEQFF.

This clonotype was counted at least ten times. The gene calls are TRBV11-2 and TRBJ2-7; D uncertain. CDR1 and CDR2 from the germline V gene are SGHAT and FQNNGV. With 3 bases removed from V and 6 bases from J, the gap between germline ends came to 12 bases. The CDR3 loop spans 13 amino acids. The CDR3 loop reads CASSLGWAGEQYF. The CDR3 DNA reads TGTGCCAGCAGCTTGGGGTGGGCCGGCGAGCAGTACTTC.

The table lists this clonotype with many counts. The chain uses TRBV6-1 and TRBJ2-3; 9 nucleotides line up with TRBD1. With V trimmed by 9 bases and J by 4 bases, 11 bases remained unmatched. This CDR3 region has 15 residues. CDR1 and CDR2 from the germline V gene are MNHNS and SASEGT. The CDR3 reads CASKPGQGGPDTQYF. The CDR3 bases are TGTGCCAGTAAGCCGGGACAGGGAGGCCCAGATACGCAGTATTTT.

Many counts were recorded for this clonotype. The genes are TRBV3-1 and TRBJ2-1, with D perhaps matching TRBD1 or TRBD2 (6 bases each). V dropped 6 bases and J dropped 8 bases, with 14 bases sitting between them. The V gene's germline CDR1 is LGHDT and CDR2 YNNKEL (reference sequence). The length of the CDR3 is 13 residues. The CDR3, as DNA: TGTGCCAGCAGGAAGGGGGGTAGTCATGAGCAGTTCTTC. Amino acids: CASRKGGSHEQFF.

J is TRBJ2-1 and V is TRBV12-3 or TRBV12-4; possible D gene TRBD2, 6 bases. V was shortened by 6 bases and J by 5 bases, with 26 bases between the two germline ends. The CDR3 spans 18 residues. The CDR3 DNA sequence: TGTGCCAGCAGCTTTGGACTCGGGCGGGGCCGGCCCGACAATGAGCAGTTCTTC. Translating gives CASSFGLGRGRPDNEQFF.

This clonotype has only one observation. The V and J genes are TRBV10-2 and TRBJ2-7; 11 nucleotides agree with TRBD2. The CDR3 consists of 15 residues. After removal of 7 bases from V and 1 base from J, the junction contained 6 bases not matched to a gene. Germline V CDR1 and CDR2: WSHSY, SAAADI. CDR3 DNA sequence: TGCGCCAGCAAGGGCCTAGCGGGAGGATCCTACGAGCAGTACTTC. Translation gives CASKGLAGGSYEQYF.

This clonotype was observed at least ten times. The V and J genes are TRBV12-3 or TRBV12-4 and TRBJ2-4, with 7 bases lining up with TRBD1. The CDR3 runs to 14 residues. Unmatched junction bases numbered 3, after V lost 6 bases and J lost 1 base. Here the CDR3 reads CASRTTGAKNIQYF. The CDR3 DNA reads as TGTGCCAGCAGGACGACAGGGGCCAAAAACATTCAGTACTTC.

This clonotype was detected ten times or more. The rearrangement joins TRBV10-3 to TRBJ1-1; D unresolved. This CDR3 is built from 13 residues. Trimming pared 7 bases from V and 1 base from J, leaving 10 bases between. Germline loops: CDR1 ENHRY, CDR2 SYGVKD. CDR3 sequence reads: CAIKRVANTEAFF. CDR3 nucleotides: TGTGCCATCAAAAGGGTGGCGAACACTGAAGCTTTCTTT.

This clonotype was counted at least ten times. This sequence joins TRBV20-1 and TRBJ2-5, with 15 bases identical to TRBD2. V shed 6 bases and J 4 bases; nucleotides not matched to a gene: 12. The CDR3 runs to 17 residues. The germline V gene has CDR1 DFQATT and CDR2 SNEGSKA (reference sequence). Written as DNA, the CDR3 is TGCAGTGCAAGAAAGAGGGGACTAGCGGGAGGATTAGAGACCCAGTACTTC. Protein: CSARKRGLAGGLETQYF.

This clonotype was picked up a small number of times. This chain links TRBV3-1 with TRBJ2-5, with 13 bases aligning to TRBD2. The CDR3 runs 16 residues. Germline values: CDR1 LGHDT, CDR2 YNNKEL (reference sequence). V lost 5 bases to trimming and J lost 5 bases; unmatched junction nucleotides: 8. The CDR3 loop reads CASSFRLAGGGETQYF. The CDR3 coding sequence is TGTGCCAGCAGCTTTAGACTAGCGGGAGGAGGGGAGACCCAGTACTTC.

This clonotype was observed a handful of times. A much larger clone differs from this one at a single base, so this may be a read error. The chain recombines TRBV3-1 with TRBJ2-3; the D is unclear. Germline CDR1 reads LGHDT; CDR2 reads YNNKEL (reference sequence). This CDR3 spans 13 amino acids. The V gene lost 4 bases and the J gene lost 5 bases, with 10 bases spanning the gap. The CDR3 sequence: CASSRARLDTQYF. The CDR3 DNA reads TGTGCCAGCAGCCGAGCGCGACTAGATACGCAGTATTTT.

This clonotype appeared many times. The chain is built from TRBV7-9 and TRBJ1-5, with a possible D match to TRBD1 (6 bases). The CDR3 loop spans 18 amino acids. From germline, CDR1 is SEHNR and CDR2 FQNEAQ (reference sequence). V gave up 0 bases and J gave up 3 bases, with 18 bases separating them. CDR3 sequence reads: CASSLAPMGAGDNQPQHF. CDR3 nucleotide sequence: TGTGCCAGCAGCTTAGCCCCGATGGGGGCGGGGGACAATCAGCCCCAGCATTTT.

This clonotype was counted many times. The rearrangement uses TRBV12-3 or TRBV12-4 and TRBJ1-2; D is perhaps TRBD1 (5 bases). The CDR3 is made up of 12 amino acids. The V gene lost 5 bases and the J gene lost 4 bases, with 8 bases spanning the gap. In DNA form, the CDR3 reads TGTGCCAGCAGTCGGGGGGGCTATGGCTACACCTTC. Protein sequence: CASSRGGYGYTF.

This clonotype was detected ten times or more. V is TRBV6-1 and J is TRBJ2-1, with 10 bases identical to TRBD2. V gave up 0 bases and J gave up 0 bases; unmatched junction bases: 2. This CDR3 has 17 amino acids. Per germline, CDR1 MNHNS and CDR2 SASEGT. CDR3 in DNA: TGTGCCAGCAGTGAAGCTCGGACTAGCGGCTCCTACAATGAGCAGTTCTTC. This codes for CASSEARTSGSYNEQFF.

This sequence joins TRBV9 and TRBJ1-6; no firm D call. Per the germline V gene, CDR1 is SGDLS and CDR2 is YYNGEE. Trimming pared 4 bases from V and 0 bases from J, leaving 14 bases between. CDR3 length equals 17 residues. In nucleotides, the CDR3 is TGTGCCAGCAGCCCCGGACTGTTGAGCTCCTATAATTCACCCCTCCACTTT. Its translation: CASSPGLLSSYNSPLHF.

The table lists this clonotype with many counts. The gene calls are TRBV27 and TRBJ1-1; D uncertain. The CDR3 has 15 amino acids. Germline-derived CDR1 and CDR2 are MNHEY and SMNVEV (reference sequence). V lost 7 bases, J lost 4 bases, and 19 bases lay in between. CDR3 region: CASTLMNRDPTEAFF. CDR3 bases: TGTGCCAGCACCTTAATGAATAGGGATCCCACTGAAGCTTTCTTT.

This clonotype showed up many times. This chain links TRBV4-1 with TRBJ2-2, with D perhaps matching TRBD1 or TRBD2 (6 bases each). Germline values: CDR1 MGHRA, CDR2 YSYEKL. The CDR3 has 19 amino acids. The V gene lost 0 bases and the J gene lost 3 bases, with 20 bases spanning the gap. The CDR3 loop is CASSQDFGGGFTDTGELFF. The CDR3 DNA is TGCGCCAGCAGCCAAGATTTTGGAGGGGGGTTCACGGACACCGGGGAGCTGTTTTTT.

This clonotype was seen repeatedly, ten times or more. This sequence joins TRBV6-1 and TRBJ1-6; D gene uncertain. V lost 6 bases to trimming and J lost 7 bases, with 13 bases between them. The CDR3 is 14 amino acids. Germline CDR1 MNHNS, CDR2 SASEGT. The CDR3 here is CASSPTLRNSPLHF. As DNA, the CDR3 is TGTGCCAGCAGCCCAACCCTCAGAAATTCACCCCTCCACTTT.

This clonotype was detected many times. The chain is built from TRBV3-1 and TRBJ1-1, with a tentative D call TRBD1 (5 bases). V dropped 1 base and J dropped 0 bases, with 12 bases sitting between them. This CDR3 is built from 16 residues. Germline lookup yields CDR1 LGHDT and CDR2 YNNKEL (reference sequence). This CDR3 reads CASSQVGERLNTEAFF. The CDR3 region has the DNA TGTGCCAGCAGCCAAGTGGGGGAGCGATTGAACACTGAAGCTTTCTTT.

This clonotype showed up many times. The rearrangement links TRBV28 to TRBJ2-3, with 10 bases aligning to TRBD1. This CDR3 has 15 residues. After removal of 3 bases from V and 3 bases from J, the junction contained 3 bases not matched to a gene. Per germline, CDR1 MDHEN and CDR2 SYDVKM. CDR3 amino acids: CASSFGQGGTDTQYF. The CDR3 DNA is TGTGCCAGCAGTTTCGGACAGGGGGGGACAGATACGCAGTATTTT.